This entry lists 28 T cell receptor beta chains sequenced from one sample in a study of molecular identifiers for immune sequencing clone quantification. TCRdb re-called the PCR reads through MiXCR, storing one row per CDR3 protein. The sample consists of more than 60,000 distinct CDR3 sequences, around 17% of them appearing once. Sequencing was performed on naive CD8+ T cells from blood, with Jurkat cell RNA spiked in. As for subset: FACS-sorted CD8+CD4-CCR7+CD45RA+ naive T cells. The source is a human donor in good health. Some libraries in this study had Jurkat cell RNA spiked in.

This clonotype has a count of ten or more. The chain carries TRBV11-2 and TRBJ2-7; no reliable D call. The CDR3 runs 11 residues. The germline CDR1 and CDR2 sequences are SGHAT and FQNNGV. Trimming left V 1 base short and J 10 bases short, with 8 bases between. As DNA, the CDR3 is TGTGCCAGCAGCTTAGCCCCGGAACAGTACTTC. It translates to CASSLAPEQYF.

The rearrangement links TRBV27 to TRBJ2-3; D gene ambiguous. Trimming took off 2 bases at V and 2 bases at J, with 8 bases between the two ends. From germline, CDR1 is MNHEY and CDR2 SMNVEV (reference sequence). The length of the CDR3 is 14 residues. The CDR3 protein is CASSLVLSTDTQYF. The CDR3 nucleotides are TGTGCCAGCAGTTTAGTTCTATCCACAGATACGCAGTATTTT.

This chain links TRBV7-9 with TRBJ2-3; D is uncertain. Trimming removed 5 bases at V and 1 base at J, with 16 bases between. Germline loops: CDR1 SEHNR, CDR2 FQNEAQ (reference sequence). The CDR3 covers 16 residues. Written as DNA, the CDR3 is TGTGCCAGCAGCCGAGTTGCAGTGCCTGGCACAGATACGCAGTATTTT. Amino acid sequence: CASSRVAVPGTDTQYF.

Remarks on this clonotype: Given a much more abundant clone one base away, this may be a read error. This sequence joins TRBV9 and TRBJ2-7; tentatively, D is TRBD1 or TRBD2 (5 bases each). CDR1 is SGDLS, CDR2 YYNGEE, per germline. The CDR3 totals 14 residues. CDR3 DNA: TGTGCCAACAGCGGAAGTACAGGAACGGGAGAGCAGTACTTC. Amino acids: CANSGSTGTGEQYF.

As to this clonotype: Since a much larger clone is just one base distant, this may be a read error. The rearrangement joins TRBV30 to TRBJ1-1, with D uncertain. CDR3 length: 13 residues. From germline, CDR1 is GTSNPN and CDR2 SVGIG (reference sequence). In nucleotides, the CDR3 is TGTGCCTGGACCGGCAGTAAGAACATTGAAGCTTTCTTT. Translation gives CAWTGSKNIEAFF.

The V and J genes are TRBV10-2 and TRBJ2-7; D uncertain. Germline values: CDR1 WSHSY, CDR2 SAAADI. The V and J ends lost 2 bases and 2 bases respectively, with 16 bases between them. The length of the CDR3 is 16 residues. The CDR3 spells CASSETRSERPYEQYF. The CDR3 DNA sequence: TGCGCCAGCAGTGAGACGCGCAGCGAGCGACCCTACGAGCAGTACTTC.

This clonotype was detected many times. The chain joins TRBV30 to TRBJ2-1, with D possibly matching TRBD2 (5 bases). From germline, CDR1 is GTSNPN and CDR2 SVGIG (reference sequence). Trimming cost V 1 base and J 5 bases, with 12 bases left between them. The length of the CDR3 is 14 residues. CDR3: CAWSEGSGNNEQFF. The CDR3 coding sequence is TGTGCCTGGAGTGAAGGGTCGGGGAACAATGAGCAGTTCTTC.

Regarding this clonotype: This may stem from a read error, because a much larger clone lies one nucleotide away. The V call is TRBV9, the J call TRBJ2-1; 11 positions agree with TRBD2. Germline V lookup: CDR1 SGDLS, CDR2 YYNGEE. V gave up 4 bases and J gave up 8 bases; unmatched junction bases: 11. This CDR3 region has 16 residues. Here the CDR3 reads CASSSRLAGSGDEQFF. The CDR3 nucleotides are TGTGCCAGCAGCTCAAGACTAGCGGGATCGGGCGATGAGCAGTTCTTC.

The table lists this clonotype with many counts. The CDR3 reads CSAAGTISTDTQYF. CDR3 sequence (DNA): TGCAGTGCTGCAGGGACTATAAGCACAGATACGCAGTATTTT. The chain recombines TRBV20-1 with TRBJ2-3, with 7 bases aligning to TRBD2. CDR1 is DFQATT and CDR2 is SNEGSKA in the germline V gene (reference sequence). The CDR3 has 14 amino acids. The J segment lost 0 bases and the V segment lost 5 bases, leaving 5 bases of the junction unmatched.

This clonotype showed up just a few times. The chain couples TRBV12-3 or TRBV12-4 to TRBJ2-3, with D possibly being TRBD1 or TRBD2 (6 bases each). The CDR3 sequence is 14 residues long. Trimming took off 7 bases at V and 2 bases at J, with 13 bases between the two ends. In DNA, the CDR3 is TGTGCCAGCACCTCTCGGGGGCACACAGATACGCAGTATTTT. It encodes CASTSRGHTDTQYF.

This clonotype was seen many times. This rearrangement joins TRBV6-1 to TRBJ2-7; D is unresolved. V was pared by 2 bases and J by 9 bases, with 20 bases between. The CDR3 runs to 15 residues. CDR1 is MNHNS and CDR2 is SASEGT in the germline V gene. CDR3 in amino acids: CASSEYRRITHVQYF. As DNA, the CDR3 is TGTGCCAGCAGTGAATACCGGCGGATTACCCACGTGCAGTACTTC.

This clonotype was counted only a few times. V and J are TRBV5-3 and TRBJ1-1; D unresolved. TRBV5-3 is known as an ORF, though its function is uncertain. The CDR3 length is 13 residues. V lost 8 bases, J lost 11 bases, and 22 bases lay in between. The CDR3 DNA is TGTGCCAGCAGCCCACCTGTACCAGGCGTGGCTTTCTTT. It yields the protein CASSPPVPGVAFF.

This clonotype was seen many times. The chain has TRBV5-4 and TRBJ2-1; D is undetermined. The length of the CDR3 is 12 residues. The germline V and J ends were trimmed by 1 base and 6 bases, with 5 bases remaining between them. Germline V lookup: CDR1 SGHNT, CDR2 YYREEE (reference sequence). The CDR3: CASSLWANEQFF. The CDR3 nucleotides read TGTGCCAGCAGCTTGTGGGCCAATGAGCAGTTCTTC.

This clonotype was seen at least ten times. The chain links TRBV7-2 to TRBJ2-2, with 8 bases fitting TRBD2. CDR1 and CDR2 from the germline V gene are SGHTA and FQGNSA. CDR3 length equals 14 residues. V lost 9 bases, J lost 3 bases, and 6 bases stayed unmatched. In DNA, the CDR3 is TGTGCCAGTACTAGCGGACCTTACACCGGGGAGCTGTTTTTT. Residues: CASTSGPYTGELFF. Based on the CDR3 plus reference TRBV7-2 and TRBJ2-2, the full variable domain is GAGVSQSPSNKVTEKGKDVELRCDPISGHTALYWYRQSLGQGLEFLIYFQGNSAPDKSGLPSDRFSAERTGGSVSTLTIQRTQQEDSAVYLCASTSGPYTGELFFGEGSRLTVL.

This clonotype is labeled as medium-sized. The V and J genes are TRBV7-2 and TRBJ2-1; D is uncertain. V was cut by 3 bases and J by 6 bases, with 9 bases left in between. Germline V gene lookup returns CDR1 SGHTA and CDR2 FQGNSA. This CDR3 has 13 amino acids. The CDR3 here is CASSLILLNEQFF. DNA for the CDR3: TGTGCCAGCAGCTTGATACTGCTCAATGAGCAGTTCTTC.

This clonotype has a count of ten or more. The genes are TRBV9 and TRBJ2-3, with TRBD2 matching over 7 bases. Germline loops: CDR1 SGDLS, CDR2 YYNGEE. The V gene end was trimmed by 4 bases and the J gene end by 2 bases; junction bases not matched to a gene: 16. There are 18 residues in the CDR3. CDR3 nucleotide sequence: TGTGCCAGCAGCCCGAGCTTCGTCGGACTAGGGCACACAGATACGCAGTATTTT. Translating gives CASSPSFVGLGHTDTQYF.

The chain carries TRBV4-1 and TRBJ2-2; D is possibly TRBD1 or TRBD2 (5 bases each). Per germline, CDR1 MGHRA and CDR2 YSYEKL. This CDR3 contains 14 residues. The germline V and J ends were trimmed by 6 bases and 9 bases, with 17 bases remaining between them. CDR3 residues: CASSPGTPWRELFF. The CDR3 DNA reads as TGCGCCAGCAGTCCCGGGACCCCCTGGCGGGAGCTGTTTTTT.

This clonotype turned up a few times. This chain uses TRBV5-4 with TRBJ2-5; possibly TRBD2 for D (7 bases). V was shortened by 1 base and J by 7 bases, with 20 bases between the two germline ends. CDR1 is SGHNT and CDR2 is YYREEE in the germline V gene (reference sequence). This CDR3 comprises 16 residues. The CDR3 is CASSLPPGHQRGTQYF. The DNA of the CDR3 is TGTGCCAGCAGCTTGCCACCGGGACACCAGCGGGGGACCCAGTACTTC.

The chain uses TRBV5-4 and TRBJ2-7, with D maybe TRBD2 (6 bases). Looked up from germline, CDR1 is SGHNT and CDR2 is YYREEE (reference sequence). Trimming shortened V by 4 bases and J by 3 bases, and 20 bases separated the two germline ends. CDR3 length: 16 residues. In DNA form, the CDR3 reads TGTGCCAGCAGCCGGATATTGGCGGGACTCCTCTACGAGCAGTACTTC. Its translation: CASSRILAGLLYEQYF.

A word on this clonotype: A much more abundant neighbour one base away suggests this may be a read error. No conserved phenylalanine or tryptophan is present at the end of the CDR3, so a read error is the likely explanation. The chain joins TRBV30 to TRBJ2-7; the D is unclear. CDR1 and CDR2 from the germline V gene are GTSNPN and SVGIG (reference sequence). Trimming shortened V by 1 base and J by 4 bases, and 8 bases separated the two germline ends. CDR3 size: 12 residues. CDR3 nucleotide sequence: TGTGCCTGGAGTGAGGGTCTGTACGAGCAGTACTAC. Its protein is CAWSEGLYEQYY.

This clonotype turned up a few times. This chain joins TRBV2 and TRBJ2-7; D gene ambiguous. CDR1 and CDR2 from the germline V gene are SNHLY and FYNNEI. Trimming removed 3 bases at V and 4 bases at J, with 10 bases between. This CDR3 contains 13 residues. CDR3 nucleotide sequence: TGTGCCAGCAGTGACCAACGGCAGTACGAGCAGTACTTC. It codes for CASSDQRQYEQYF. Drawing the rest from reference TRBV2 and TRBJ2-7, the complete variable domain is EPEVTQTPSHQVTQMGQEVILRCVPISNHLYFYWYRQILGQKVEFLVSFYNNEISEKSEIFDDQFSVERPDGSNFTLKIRSTKLEDSAMYFCASSDQRQYEQYFGPGTRLTVT.

This clonotype was recorded many times. The CDR3 is CASSEYLGEETQYF. The CDR3 nucleotides read TGTGCCAGCAGTGAATATCTGGGGGAAGAGACCCAGTACTTC. V gene TRBV25-1 combines with J gene TRBJ2-5; D possibly uses TRBD1 or TRBD2 (5 bases each). The germline gives CDR1 MGHDK, CDR2 SYGVNS. Trimming left V 0 bases short and J 3 bases short, with 8 bases between. The CDR3 spans 14 residues.

The sample holds many counts of this clonotype. This chain links TRBV3-1 with TRBJ2-5; TRBD2 matches 9 bases. In germline, CDR1 is LGHDT, CDR2 YNNKEL (reference sequence). The trim removed 0 bases at V and 7 bases at J, leaving 15 bases unmatched. The CDR3 has 18 amino acids. CDR3 sequence: CASSQDPSSGVKNGTQYF. DNA for the CDR3: TGTGCCAGCAGCCAAGATCCGTCTAGCGGGGTTAAGAATGGGACCCAGTACTTC.

This chain links TRBV12-3 or TRBV12-4 with TRBJ2-1, with D hard to call. Trimming pared 2 bases from V and 1 base from J, leaving 12 bases between. The CDR3 covers 16 residues. In DNA form, the CDR3 reads TGTGCCAGCAGTTTATTCCGTTCTGGTTCCTACAATGAGCAGTTCTTC. Residues: CASSLFRSGSYNEQFF.

The table lists this clonotype with many counts. The chain links TRBV30 to TRBJ2-1; no firm D call. CDR3 size: 12 residues. Germline assignment: CDR1 GTSNPN and CDR2 SVGIG (reference sequence). Deletions cut 8 bases from V and 9 bases from J, with 17 bases between. In nucleotides, the CDR3 is TGTGCCCGAATCGGTGTGGGCGGTGAGCAGTTCTTC. Translated: CARIGVGGEQFF.

The chain recombines TRBV20-1 with TRBJ1-6; D remains unclear. The length of the CDR3 is 17 residues. Per the germline V gene, CDR1 is DFQATT and CDR2 is SNEGSKA (reference sequence). Trimming stripped 3 bases from V and 0 bases from J, with 15 bases between. Here the CDR3 DNA reads TGCAGTGCTAGGTTCGGTCACCGAAGCTCCTATAATTCACCCCTCCACTTT. This gives the protein CSARFGHRSSYNSPLHF.

This clonotype was counted many times. The chain has TRBV5-1 and TRBJ2-7, with D possibly TRBD2 on 6 matching bases. CDR1 and CDR2 (germline): SGHRS, YFSETQ. The V end lost 3 bases, the J end lost 4 bases, and 20 bases lay between the germline ends. The length of the CDR3 is 16 residues. The CDR3 region has the DNA TGCGCCAGCAGCTACTTAGGAGGGACCCGCAGTTACGAGCAGTACTTC. This gives the protein CASSYLGGTRSYEQYF.

With regard to this clonotype: A much larger clone differs by one base, so this may be a read error. The chain employs TRBV9 and TRBJ2-3; D remains ambiguous. The CDR3 has 14 amino acids. Germline V gene lookup returns CDR1 SGDLS and CDR2 YYNGEE. CDR3 coding DNA: TGTGCCAGCAGCGTAGGGCGGCTCACAGATACGCAGTGTTTT. Its protein product is CASSVGRLTDTQCF.